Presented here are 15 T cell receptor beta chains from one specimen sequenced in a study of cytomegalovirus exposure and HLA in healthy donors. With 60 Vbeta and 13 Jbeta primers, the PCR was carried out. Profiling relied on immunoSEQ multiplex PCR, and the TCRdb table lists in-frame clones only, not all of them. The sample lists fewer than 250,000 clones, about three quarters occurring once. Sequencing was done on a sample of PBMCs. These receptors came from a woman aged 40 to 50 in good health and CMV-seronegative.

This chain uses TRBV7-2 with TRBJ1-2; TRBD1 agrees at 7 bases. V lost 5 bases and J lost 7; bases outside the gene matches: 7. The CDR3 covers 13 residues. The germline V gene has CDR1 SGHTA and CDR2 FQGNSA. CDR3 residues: CASSPTDRTGYTF. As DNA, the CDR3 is TGTGCCAGCAGCCCAACGGACAGGACTGGCTACACCTTC. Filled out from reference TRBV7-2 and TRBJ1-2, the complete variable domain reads GAGVSQSPSNKVTEKGKDVELRCDPISGHTALYWYRQSLGQGLEFLIYFQGNSAPDKSGLPSDRFSAERTGGSVSTLTIQRTQQEDSAVYLCASSPTDRTGYTFGSGTRLTVV.

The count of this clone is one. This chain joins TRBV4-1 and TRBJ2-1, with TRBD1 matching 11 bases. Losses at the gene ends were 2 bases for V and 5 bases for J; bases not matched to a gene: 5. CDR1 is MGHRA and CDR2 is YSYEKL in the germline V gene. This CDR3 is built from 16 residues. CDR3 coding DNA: TGCGCCAGCAGCCAACCCCGGGACAGGGGGAACAATGAGCAGTTCTTC. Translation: CASSQPRDRGNNEQFF.

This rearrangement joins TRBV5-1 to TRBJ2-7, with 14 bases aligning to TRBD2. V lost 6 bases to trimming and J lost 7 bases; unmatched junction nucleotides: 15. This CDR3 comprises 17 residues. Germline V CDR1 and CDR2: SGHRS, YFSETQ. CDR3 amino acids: CASTLGGVTSGRGEQYF. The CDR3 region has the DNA TGCGCCAGCACCCTCGGTGGAGTGACTAGCGGGAGGGGGGAGCAGTACTTC.

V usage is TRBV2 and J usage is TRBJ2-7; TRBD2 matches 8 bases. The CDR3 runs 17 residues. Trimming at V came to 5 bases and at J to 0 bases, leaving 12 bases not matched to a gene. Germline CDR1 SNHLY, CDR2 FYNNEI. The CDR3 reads CASSRGRGSGVSYEQYV. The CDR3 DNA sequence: TGTGCCAGCAGTCGCGGAAGGGGTAGCGGGGTCTCCTACGAGCAGTACGTC.

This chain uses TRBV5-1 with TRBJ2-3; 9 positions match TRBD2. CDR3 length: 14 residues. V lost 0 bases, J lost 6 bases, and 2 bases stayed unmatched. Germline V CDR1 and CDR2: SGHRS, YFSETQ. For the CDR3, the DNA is TGCGCCAGCAGCTTGGGCGGGAGGGTGGATACGCAGTATTTT. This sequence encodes CASSLGGRVDTQYF.

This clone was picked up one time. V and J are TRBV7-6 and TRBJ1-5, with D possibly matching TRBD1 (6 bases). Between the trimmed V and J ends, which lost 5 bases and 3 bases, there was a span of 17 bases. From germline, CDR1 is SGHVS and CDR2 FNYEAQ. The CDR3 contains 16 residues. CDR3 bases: TGTGCCAGCAGCCCAGTGGGGGGGCGGGTCAATCAGCCCCAGCATTTT. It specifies CASSPVGGRVNQPQHF. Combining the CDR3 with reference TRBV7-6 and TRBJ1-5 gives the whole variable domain GAGVSQSPRYKVTKRGQDVALRCDPISGHVSLYWYRQALGQGPEFLTYFNYEAQQDKSGLPNDRFSAERPEGSISTLTIQRTEQRDSAMYRCASSPVGGRVNQPQHFGDGTRLSIL.

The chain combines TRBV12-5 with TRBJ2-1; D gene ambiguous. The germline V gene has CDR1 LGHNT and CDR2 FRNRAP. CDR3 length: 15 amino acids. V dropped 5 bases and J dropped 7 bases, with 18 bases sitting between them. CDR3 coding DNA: TGTGCTAGTGGTCTCGGGTCGAACCGGGTAAATGAGCAGTTCTTC. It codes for CASGLGSNRVNEQFF.

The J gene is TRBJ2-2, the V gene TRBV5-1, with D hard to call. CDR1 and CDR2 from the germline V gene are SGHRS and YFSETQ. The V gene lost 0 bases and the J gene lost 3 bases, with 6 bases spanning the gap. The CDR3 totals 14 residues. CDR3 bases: TGCGCCAGCAGCTTGGAGCTGTACACCGGGGAGCTGTTTTTT. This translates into CASSLELYTGELFF.

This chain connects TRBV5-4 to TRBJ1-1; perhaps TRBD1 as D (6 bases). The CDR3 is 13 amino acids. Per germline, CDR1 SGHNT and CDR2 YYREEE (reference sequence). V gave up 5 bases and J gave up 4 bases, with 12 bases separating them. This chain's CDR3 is CASRGADATEAFF. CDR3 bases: TGTGCCAGCAGGGGGGCGGACGCCACTGAAGCTTTCTTT.

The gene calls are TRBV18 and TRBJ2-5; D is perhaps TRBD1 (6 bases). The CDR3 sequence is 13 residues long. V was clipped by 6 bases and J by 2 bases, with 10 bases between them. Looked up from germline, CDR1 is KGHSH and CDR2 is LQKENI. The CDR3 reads CASSRQVQETQYF. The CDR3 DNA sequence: TGTGCCAGCTCGAGACAGGTTCAAGAGACCCAGTACTTC.

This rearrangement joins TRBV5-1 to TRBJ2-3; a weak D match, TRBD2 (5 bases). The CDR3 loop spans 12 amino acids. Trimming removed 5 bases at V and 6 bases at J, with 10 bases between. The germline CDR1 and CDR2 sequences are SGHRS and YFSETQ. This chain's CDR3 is CASRGSGDTQYF. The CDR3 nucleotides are TGCGCCAGCAGGGGGAGTGGGGATACGCAGTATTTT. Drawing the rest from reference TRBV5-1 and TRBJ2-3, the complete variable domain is KAGVTQTPRYLIKTRGQQVTLSCSPISGHRSVSWYQQTPGQGLQFLFEYFSETQRNKGNFPGRFSGRQFSNSRSEMNVSTLELGDSALYLCASRGSGDTQYFGPGTRLTVL.

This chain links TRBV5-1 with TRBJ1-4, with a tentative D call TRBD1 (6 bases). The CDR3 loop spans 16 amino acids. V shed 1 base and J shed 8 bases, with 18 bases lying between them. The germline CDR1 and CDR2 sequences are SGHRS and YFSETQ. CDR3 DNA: TGCGCCAGCAGCTTGAGAAGGGGGGGAGATAGAGAAAAACTGTTTTTT. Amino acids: CASSLRRGGDREKLFF. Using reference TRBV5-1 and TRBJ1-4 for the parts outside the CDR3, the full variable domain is KAGVTQTPRYLIKTRGQQVTLSCSPISGHRSVSWYQQTPGQGLQFLFEYFSETQRNKGNFPGRFSGRQFSNSRSEMNVSTLELGDSALYLCASSLRRGGDREKLFFGSGTQLSVL.

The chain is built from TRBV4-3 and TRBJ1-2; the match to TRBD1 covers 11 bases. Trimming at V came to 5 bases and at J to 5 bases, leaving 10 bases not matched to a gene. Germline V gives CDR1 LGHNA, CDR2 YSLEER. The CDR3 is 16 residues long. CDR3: CASSALGTGGEYGYTF. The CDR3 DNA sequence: TGCGCCAGCAGCGCCCTGGGGACAGGGGGAGAGTATGGCTACACCTTC.

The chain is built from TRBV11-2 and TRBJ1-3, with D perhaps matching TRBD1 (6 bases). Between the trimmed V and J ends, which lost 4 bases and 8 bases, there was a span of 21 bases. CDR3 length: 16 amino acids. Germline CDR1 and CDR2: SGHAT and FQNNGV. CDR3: CASSWVSLQGIDTIYF. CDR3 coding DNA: TGTGCCAGCAGCTGGGTCTCGCTACAGGGAATTGACACCATATATTTT.

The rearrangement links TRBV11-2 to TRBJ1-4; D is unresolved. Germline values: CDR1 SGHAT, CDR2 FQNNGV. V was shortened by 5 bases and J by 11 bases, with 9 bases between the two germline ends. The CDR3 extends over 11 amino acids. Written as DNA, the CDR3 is TGTGCCAGCAGCCCTTTGGAGAAACTGTTTTTT. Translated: CASSPLEKLFF.